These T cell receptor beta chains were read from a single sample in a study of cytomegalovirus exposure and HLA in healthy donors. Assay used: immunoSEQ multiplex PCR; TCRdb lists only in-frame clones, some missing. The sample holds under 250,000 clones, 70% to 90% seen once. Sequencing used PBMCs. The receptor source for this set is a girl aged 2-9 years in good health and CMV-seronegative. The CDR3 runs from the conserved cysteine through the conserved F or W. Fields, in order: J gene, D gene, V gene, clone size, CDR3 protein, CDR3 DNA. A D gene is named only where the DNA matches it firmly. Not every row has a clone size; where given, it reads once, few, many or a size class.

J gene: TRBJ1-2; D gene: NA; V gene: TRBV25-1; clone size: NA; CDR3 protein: CASSASPGSGNYGYTF; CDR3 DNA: TGTGCCAGCAGTGCCTCCCCGGGGTCCGGTAACTATGGCTACACCTTC
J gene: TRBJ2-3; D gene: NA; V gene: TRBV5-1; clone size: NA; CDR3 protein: CASSLAEVLSRNTQYF; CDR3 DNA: TGCGCCAGCAGCTTGGCCGAGGTCTTGTCCCGTAACACGCAGTATTTT
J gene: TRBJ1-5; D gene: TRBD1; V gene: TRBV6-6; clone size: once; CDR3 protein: CASSYGQGNQPQHF; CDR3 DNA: TGTGCCAGCAGTTACGGACAGGGGAATCAGCCCCAGCATTTT
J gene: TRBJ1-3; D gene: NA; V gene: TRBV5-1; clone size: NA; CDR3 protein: CASSLGQASGNTIYF; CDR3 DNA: TGCGCCAGCAGCTTGGGACAGGCTTCTGGAAACACCATATATTTT
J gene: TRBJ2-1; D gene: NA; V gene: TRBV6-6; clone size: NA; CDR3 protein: CASSYFSGAGEQFF; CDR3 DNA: TGTGCCAGCAGTTACTTCTCAGGGGCCGGTGAGCAGTTCTTC
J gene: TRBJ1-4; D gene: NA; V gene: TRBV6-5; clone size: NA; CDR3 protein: CASRPREVREKLFF; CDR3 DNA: TGTGCCAGCAGACCGCGGGAAGTACGCGAAAAACTGTTTTTT
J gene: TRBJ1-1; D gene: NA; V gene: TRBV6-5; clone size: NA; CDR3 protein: CASSYSPGLNTEAFF; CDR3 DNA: TGTGCCAGCAGTTACTCGCCGGGTTTGAACACTGAAGCTTTCTTT
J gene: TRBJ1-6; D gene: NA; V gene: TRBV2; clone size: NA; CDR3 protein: CASSSSRANSPLHF; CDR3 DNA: TGTGCCAGCAGTTCCAGCAGGGCTAATTCACCCCTCCACTTT
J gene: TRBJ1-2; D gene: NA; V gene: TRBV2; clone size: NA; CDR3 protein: CASSEEESAKTNYGYTF; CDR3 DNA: TGTGCCAGCAGTGAAGAGGAGTCAGCAAAAACTAACTATGGCTACACCTTC
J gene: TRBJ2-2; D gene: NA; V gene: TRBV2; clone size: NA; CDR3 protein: CASSGMNTGELFF; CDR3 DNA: TGTGCCAGCAGCGGGATGAACACCGGGGAGCTGTTTTTT
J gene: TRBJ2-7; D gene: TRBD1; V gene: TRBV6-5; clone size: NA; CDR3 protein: CATKLGTGYEQYF; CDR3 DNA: TGTGCCACCAAACTCGGGACAGGCTACGAGCAGTACTTC
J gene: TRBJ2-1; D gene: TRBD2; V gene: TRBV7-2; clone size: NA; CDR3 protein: CASSLAAGRRGEQFF; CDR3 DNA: TGTGCCAGCAGCTTAGCAGCGGGGAGGCGGGGTGAGCAGTTCTTC
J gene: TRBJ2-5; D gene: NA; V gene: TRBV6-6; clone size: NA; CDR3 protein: CASSYWLQGDETQYF; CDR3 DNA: TGTGCCAGCAGTTACTGGTTACAGGGAGATGAGACCCAGTACTTC
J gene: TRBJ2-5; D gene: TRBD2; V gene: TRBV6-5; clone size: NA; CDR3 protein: CASSYSGGAKETQYF; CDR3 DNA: TGTGCCAGCAGTTACAGCGGGGGGGCCAAAGAGACCCAGTACTTC
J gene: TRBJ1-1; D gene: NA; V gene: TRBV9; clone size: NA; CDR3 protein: CASSVAQGFEAFF; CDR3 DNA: TGTGCCAGCAGCGTAGCGCAGGGTTTTGAAGCTTTCTTT
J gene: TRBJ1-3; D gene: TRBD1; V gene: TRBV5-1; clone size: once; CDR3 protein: CASSGTGGNTIYF; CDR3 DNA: TGCGCCAGCAGCGGCACAGGGGGGAACACCATATATTTT
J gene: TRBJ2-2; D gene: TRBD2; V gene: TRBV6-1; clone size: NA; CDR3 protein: CASVPLAGGTGELFF; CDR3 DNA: TGTGCCAGCGTGCCGTTAGCGGGGGGTACCGGGGAGCTGTTTTTT
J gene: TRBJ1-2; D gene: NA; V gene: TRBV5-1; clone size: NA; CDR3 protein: CASRAGIYGYTF; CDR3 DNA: TGCGCCAGCAGAGCAGGAATTTATGGCTACACCTTC
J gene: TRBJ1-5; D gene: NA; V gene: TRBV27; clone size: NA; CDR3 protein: CASSLIPLRGALGNQPQHF; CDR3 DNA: TGTGCCAGCAGTTTAATCCCGCTGCGGGGGGCCCTTGGGAATCAGCCCCAGCATTTT
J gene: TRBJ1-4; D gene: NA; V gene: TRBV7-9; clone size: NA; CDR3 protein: CASSRSGTRAANEKLFF; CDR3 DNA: TGTGCCAGCAGCCGATCCGGGACACGCGCCGCTAATGAAAAACTGTTTTTT
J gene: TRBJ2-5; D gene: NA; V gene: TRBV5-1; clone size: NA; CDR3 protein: CASSTRETQYF; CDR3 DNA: TGCGCCAGCAGCACCCGGGAGACCCAGTACTTC
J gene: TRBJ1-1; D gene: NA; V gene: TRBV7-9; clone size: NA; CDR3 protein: CASSLGSRVRNTEAFF; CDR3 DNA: TGTGCCAGCAGCTTAGGTAGCAGGGTACGAAACACTGAAGCTTTCTTT
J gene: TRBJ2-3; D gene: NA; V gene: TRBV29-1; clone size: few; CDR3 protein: CSVATRTDTQYF; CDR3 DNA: TGCAGCGTTGCCACTAGGACAGATACGCAGTATTTT